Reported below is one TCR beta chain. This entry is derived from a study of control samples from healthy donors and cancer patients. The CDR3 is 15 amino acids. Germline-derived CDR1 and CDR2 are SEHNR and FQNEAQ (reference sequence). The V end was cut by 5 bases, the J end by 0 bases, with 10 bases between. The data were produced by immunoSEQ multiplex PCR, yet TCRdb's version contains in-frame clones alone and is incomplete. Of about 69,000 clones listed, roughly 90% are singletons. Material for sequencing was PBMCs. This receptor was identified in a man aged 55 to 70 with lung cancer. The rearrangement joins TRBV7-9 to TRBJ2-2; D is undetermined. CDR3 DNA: TGTGCCAGCAGCCCCCCTTTAGCGAACACCGGGGAGCTGTTTTTT. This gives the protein CASSPPLANTGELFF.